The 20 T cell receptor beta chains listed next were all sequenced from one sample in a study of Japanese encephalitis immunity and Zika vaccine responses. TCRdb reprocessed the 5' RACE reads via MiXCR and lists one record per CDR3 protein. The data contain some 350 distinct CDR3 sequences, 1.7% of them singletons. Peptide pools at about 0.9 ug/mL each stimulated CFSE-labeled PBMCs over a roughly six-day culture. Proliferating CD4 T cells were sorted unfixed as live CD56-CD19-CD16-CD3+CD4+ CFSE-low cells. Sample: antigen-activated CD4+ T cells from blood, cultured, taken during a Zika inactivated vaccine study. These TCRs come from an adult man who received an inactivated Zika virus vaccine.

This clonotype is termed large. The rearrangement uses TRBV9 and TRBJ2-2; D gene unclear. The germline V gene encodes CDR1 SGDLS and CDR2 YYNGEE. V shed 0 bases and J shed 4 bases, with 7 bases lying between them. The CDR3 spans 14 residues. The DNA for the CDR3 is TGTGCCAGCAGCGTAGCTTGGTCCACCGGGGAGCTGTTTTTT. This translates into CASSVAWSTGELFF. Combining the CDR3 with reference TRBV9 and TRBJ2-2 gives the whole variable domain DSGVTQTPKHLITATGQRVTLRCSPRSGDLSVYWYQQSLDQGLQFLIQYYNGEERAKGNILERFSAQQFPDLHSELNLSSLELGDSALYFCASSVAWSTGELFFGEGSRLTVL.

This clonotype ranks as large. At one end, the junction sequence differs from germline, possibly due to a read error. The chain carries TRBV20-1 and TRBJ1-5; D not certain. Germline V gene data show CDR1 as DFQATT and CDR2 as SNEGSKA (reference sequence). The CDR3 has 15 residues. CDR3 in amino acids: CSARGRDYSNQPQLF. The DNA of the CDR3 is TGCAGTGCTAGGGGGAGGGATTACAGCAATCAGCCCCAGCTTTTT.

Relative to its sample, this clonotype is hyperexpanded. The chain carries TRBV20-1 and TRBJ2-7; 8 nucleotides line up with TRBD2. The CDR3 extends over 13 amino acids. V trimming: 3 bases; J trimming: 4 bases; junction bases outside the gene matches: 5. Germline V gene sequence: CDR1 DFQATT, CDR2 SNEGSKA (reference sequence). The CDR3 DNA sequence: TGCAGTGCTAGCGGGGGGGCCGGGTACGAGCAGTACTTC. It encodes CSASGGAGYEQYF.

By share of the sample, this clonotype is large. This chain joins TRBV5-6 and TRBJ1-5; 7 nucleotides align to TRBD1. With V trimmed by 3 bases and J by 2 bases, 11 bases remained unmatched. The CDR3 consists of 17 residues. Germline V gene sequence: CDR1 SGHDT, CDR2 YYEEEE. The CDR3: CASSSYRGLSRNQPQHF. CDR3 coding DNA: TGTGCCAGCAGCTCCTACAGGGGCTTGAGTCGCAATCAGCCCCAGCATTTT.

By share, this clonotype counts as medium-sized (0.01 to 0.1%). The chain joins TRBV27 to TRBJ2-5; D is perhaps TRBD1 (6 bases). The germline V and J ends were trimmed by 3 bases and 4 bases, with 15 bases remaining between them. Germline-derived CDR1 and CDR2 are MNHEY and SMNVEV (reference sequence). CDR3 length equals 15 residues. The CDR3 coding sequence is TGTGCCAGCAGTTTTGCTGCCAGGGGTTCAGAGACCCAGTACTTC. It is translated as CASSFAARGSETQYF.

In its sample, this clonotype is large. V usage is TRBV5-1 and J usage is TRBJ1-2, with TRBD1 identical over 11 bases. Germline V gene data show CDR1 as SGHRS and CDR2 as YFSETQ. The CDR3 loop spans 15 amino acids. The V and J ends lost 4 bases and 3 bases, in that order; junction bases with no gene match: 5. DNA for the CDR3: TGCGCCAGCAGCCCAAGGACAGGGGGCGACTATGGCTACACCTTC. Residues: CASSPRTGGDYGYTF.

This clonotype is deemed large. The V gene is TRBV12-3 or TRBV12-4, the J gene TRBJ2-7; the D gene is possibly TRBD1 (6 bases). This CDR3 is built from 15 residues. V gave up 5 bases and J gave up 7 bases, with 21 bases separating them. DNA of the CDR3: TGTGCCAGCAGTCCAGAAGGGGGACGGGTGTGGGAGCAGTACTTC. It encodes CASSPEGGRVWEQYF.

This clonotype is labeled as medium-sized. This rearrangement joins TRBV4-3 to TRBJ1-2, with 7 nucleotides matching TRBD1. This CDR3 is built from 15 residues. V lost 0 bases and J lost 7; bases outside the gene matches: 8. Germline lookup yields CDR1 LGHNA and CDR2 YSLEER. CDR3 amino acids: CASSQEGGQGGGYTF. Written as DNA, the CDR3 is TGCGCCAGCAGCCAAGAGGGTGGCCAGGGGGGTGGCTACACCTTC.

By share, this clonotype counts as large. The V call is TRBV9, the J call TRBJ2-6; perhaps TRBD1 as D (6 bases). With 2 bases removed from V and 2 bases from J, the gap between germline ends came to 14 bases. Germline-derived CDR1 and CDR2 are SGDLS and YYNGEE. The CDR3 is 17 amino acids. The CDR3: CASSVNLRTAGANVLTF. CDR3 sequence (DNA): TGTGCCAGCAGCGTCAACCTAAGGACAGCTGGGGCCAACGTCCTGACTTTC.

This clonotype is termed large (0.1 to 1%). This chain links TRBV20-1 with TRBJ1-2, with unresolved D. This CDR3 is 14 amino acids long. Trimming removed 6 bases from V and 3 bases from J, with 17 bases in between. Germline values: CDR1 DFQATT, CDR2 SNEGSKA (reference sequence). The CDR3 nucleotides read TGCAGTGCCCGGCCCCCCGGGTCGCACTATGGCTACACCTTC. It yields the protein CSARPPGSHYGYTF.

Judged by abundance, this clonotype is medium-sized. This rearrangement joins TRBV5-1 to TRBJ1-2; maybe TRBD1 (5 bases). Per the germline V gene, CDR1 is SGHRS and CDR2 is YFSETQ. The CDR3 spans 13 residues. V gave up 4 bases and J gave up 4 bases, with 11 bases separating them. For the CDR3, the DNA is TGCGCCAGCAGCCCCCGACAGAGCTATGGCTACACCTTC. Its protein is CASSPRQSYGYTF.

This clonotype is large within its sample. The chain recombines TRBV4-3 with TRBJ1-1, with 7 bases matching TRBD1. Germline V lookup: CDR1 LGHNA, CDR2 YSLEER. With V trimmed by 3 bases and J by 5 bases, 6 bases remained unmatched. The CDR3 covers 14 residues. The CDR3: CASSHTGEGTEAFF. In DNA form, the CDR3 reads TGCGCCAGCAGCCACACAGGGGAAGGGACTGAAGCTTTCTTT.

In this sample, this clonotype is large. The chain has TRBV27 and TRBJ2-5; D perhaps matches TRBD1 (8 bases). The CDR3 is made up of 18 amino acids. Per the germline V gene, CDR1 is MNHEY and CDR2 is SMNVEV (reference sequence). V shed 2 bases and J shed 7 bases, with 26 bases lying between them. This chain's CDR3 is CASSLRGADRANGGTQYF. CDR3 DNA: TGTGCCAGCAGTTTACGGGGGGCGGACAGGGCAAATGGTGGGACCCAGTACTTC.

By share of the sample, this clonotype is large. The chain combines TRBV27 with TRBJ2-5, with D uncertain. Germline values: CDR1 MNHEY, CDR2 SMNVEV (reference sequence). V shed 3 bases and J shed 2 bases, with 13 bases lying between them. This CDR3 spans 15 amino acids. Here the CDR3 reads CASSLNFIRQETQYF. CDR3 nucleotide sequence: TGTGCCAGCAGTTTGAATTTCATAAGGCAAGAGACCCAGTACTTC.

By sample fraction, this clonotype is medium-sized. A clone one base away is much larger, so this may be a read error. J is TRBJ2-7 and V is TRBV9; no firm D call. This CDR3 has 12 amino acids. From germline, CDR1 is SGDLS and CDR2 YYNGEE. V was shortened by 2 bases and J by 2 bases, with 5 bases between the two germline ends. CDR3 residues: CASSVAPYEQYF. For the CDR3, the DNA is TGTGCCAGCAGCGTCGCCCCCTACGAGCAGTACTTC.

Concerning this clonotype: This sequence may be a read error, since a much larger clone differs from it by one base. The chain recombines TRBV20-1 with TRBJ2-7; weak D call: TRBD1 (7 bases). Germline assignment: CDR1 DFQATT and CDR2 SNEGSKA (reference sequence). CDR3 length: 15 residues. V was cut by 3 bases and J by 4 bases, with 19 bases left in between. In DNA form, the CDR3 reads TGCAGTGCTAGTGACATGCGGGGCAGGGGGTACGAGCAGTACTTC. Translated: CSASDMRGRGYEQYF.

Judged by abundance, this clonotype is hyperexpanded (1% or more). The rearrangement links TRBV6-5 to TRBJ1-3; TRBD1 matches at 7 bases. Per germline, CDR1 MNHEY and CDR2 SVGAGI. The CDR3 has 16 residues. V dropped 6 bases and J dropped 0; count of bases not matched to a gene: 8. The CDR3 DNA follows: TGTGCCAGCAGACGGACAGGCCTTTACTCTGGAAACACCATATATTTT. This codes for CASRRTGLYSGNTIYF.

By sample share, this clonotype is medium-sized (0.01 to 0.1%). The CDR3 region has the DNA TGCAGTGCTAGTGACATGCGGGACAGGGGGTACGAGCAGTACTTC. Its translation is CSASDMRDRGYEQYF. This sequence joins TRBV20-1 and TRBJ2-7; 11 bases line up with TRBD1. The CDR3 loop spans 15 amino acids. The junction had 8 bases not matched to a gene; V was cut back by 3 bases and J by 4 bases. The germline V gene has CDR1 DFQATT and CDR2 SNEGSKA (reference sequence).

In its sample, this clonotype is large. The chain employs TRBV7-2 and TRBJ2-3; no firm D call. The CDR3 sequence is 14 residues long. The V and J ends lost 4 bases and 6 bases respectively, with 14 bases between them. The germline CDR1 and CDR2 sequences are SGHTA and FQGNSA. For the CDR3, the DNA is TGTGCCAGCAGCTCCCAAAGTGGGCCGGATACGCAGTATTTT. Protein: CASSSQSGPDTQYF.

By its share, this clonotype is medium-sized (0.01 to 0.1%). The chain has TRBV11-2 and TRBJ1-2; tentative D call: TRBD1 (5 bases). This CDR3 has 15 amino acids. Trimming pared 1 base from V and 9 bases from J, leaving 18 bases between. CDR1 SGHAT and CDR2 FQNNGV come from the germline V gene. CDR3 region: CASSLGETGGKRYTF. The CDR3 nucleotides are TGTGCCAGCAGCTTAGGGGAGACTGGGGGGAAGCGCTACACCTTC.